The 9 T cell receptor beta chains below come from one sample, sequenced in a study of T cell repertoires in cytomegalovirus infection. TCRdb independently ran MiXCR on the reads; one entry per CDR3 protein. The sample gives about 320,000 distinct CDR3 sequences, more than 8% of which show up once; 3.5% to 4.5% is in the top ten. Material: PBMCs. These receptors were collected from a human donor in good health (CMV status not recorded). Some clones in this sample may be carry-over from other donors' samples.

This clonotype has only a few counts. The V gene is TRBV20-1, the J gene TRBJ1-6, with D unresolved. Germline CDR1 reads DFQATT; CDR2 reads SNEGSKA (reference sequence). This CDR3 has 11 amino acids. V was trimmed by 3 bases and J by 10 bases, leaving 7 bases between them. This CDR3 is CSASSRSPLHF. The CDR3 DNA reads as TGCAGTGCTAGCAGTCGGTCACCCCTCCACTTT.

There are a few counts of this clonotype. Being one base from a much bigger clone, this may be a read error. The chain combines TRBV7-9 with TRBJ1-1; D gene uncertain. The germline V and J ends were trimmed by 3 bases and 1 base, with 3 bases remaining between them. Germline lookup yields CDR1 SEHNR and CDR2 FQNEAQ (reference sequence). The CDR3 loop spans 12 amino acids. CDR3 in amino acids: CASSFQNTEAFF. CDR3 coding DNA: TGTGCCAGCAGCTTCCAGAACACTGAAGCTTTCTTT.

The genes are TRBV12-3 or TRBV12-4 and TRBJ2-5, with TRBD2 as a possible D gene (5 bases). Trimming pared 3 bases from V and 4 bases from J, leaving 18 bases between. This CDR3 is built from 16 residues. This chain's CDR3 is CASSFLRPSKGETQYF. As DNA, the CDR3 is TGTGCCAGCAGTTTTCTTCGCCCTAGCAAAGGAGAGACCCAGTACTTC.

This clonotype was picked up many times. The gene calls are TRBV7-8 and TRBJ1-6; 8 positions match TRBD1. CDR3 length: 16 residues. V lost 5 bases and J lost 6; bases outside the gene matches: 9. Germline V CDR1 and CDR2: SGHVS, FQNEAQ. The CDR3 sequence is CASSALTGGGNSPLHF. The DNA of the CDR3 is TGTGCCAGCAGCGCTCTAACAGGGGGAGGTAATTCACCCCTCCACTTT.

This clonotype was seen many times. The chain is built from TRBV7-2 and TRBJ2-1, with D perhaps TRBD2 (6 bases). The CDR3 runs to 15 residues. With 1 base removed from V and 5 bases from J, the gap between germline ends came to 12 bases. Germline CDR1 is SGHTA and CDR2 is FQGNSA. The chain's CDR3 is CASSLEFGGHNEQFF. In DNA form, the CDR3 reads TGTGCCAGCAGCTTAGAATTCGGGGGACACAATGAGCAGTTCTTC. Full variable domain (remainder filled in from reference TRBV7-2 and TRBJ2-1): GAGVSQSPSNKVTEKGKDVELRCDPISGHTALYWYRQSLGQGLEFLIYFQGNSAPDKSGLPSDRFSAERTGGSVSTLTIQRTQQEDSAVYLCASSLEFGGHNEQFFGPGTRLTVL.

This clonotype was seen many times. The chain combines TRBV27 with TRBJ2-3, with TRBD2 identical over 9 bases. The CDR3 has 17 residues. Germline loops: CDR1 MNHEY, CDR2 SMNVEV (reference sequence). V dropped 5 bases and J dropped 2; count of bases not matched to a gene: 11. CDR3: CASSPWALAGATDTQYF. Here the CDR3 DNA reads TGTGCCAGCAGTCCCTGGGCCTTAGCGGGAGCCACAGATACGCAGTATTTT.

In this sample, this clonotype turned up a few times. The chain uses TRBV20-1 and TRBJ2-2; 8 bases are a match to TRBD1. The CDR3 extends over 16 amino acids. Looked up from germline, CDR1 is DFQATT and CDR2 is SNEGSKA (reference sequence). Trimming at V came to 0 bases and at J to 0 bases, leaving 3 bases not matched to a gene. The CDR3 bases are TGCAGTGCTAGAGATTCCAGGGGGCCGAACACCGGGGAGCTGTTTTTT. Its protein product is CSARDSRGPNTGELFF.

This clonotype has more than one count but fewer than ten. The V gene is TRBV7-8, the J gene TRBJ2-1; D is perhaps TRBD2 (6 bases). Trimming took 4 bases from V and 2 from J, leaving 12 bases between them. The CDR3 totals 15 residues. Germline CDR1 SGHVS, CDR2 FQNEAQ. CDR3 DNA sequence: TGTGCCAGCAGCTCCCGGGCTAGCGCCTACAATGAGCAGTTCTTC. It yields the protein CASSSRASAYNEQFF.

In this sample, this clonotype turned up a few times. The rearrangement links TRBV5-4 to TRBJ1-2; TRBD1 matches at 7 bases. The CDR3 runs to 11 residues. Looked up from germline, CDR1 is SGHNT and CDR2 is YYREEE (reference sequence). J was trimmed by 7 bases and V by 4 bases; bases with no gene match: 1. In nucleotides, the CDR3 is TGTGCCAGCAGCACAGGGGTTGGCTACACCTTC. Translating it yields CASSTGVGYTF. Supplemented by reference TRBV5-4 and TRBJ1-2, the full variable domain reads ETGVTQSPTHLIKTRGQQVTLRCSSQSGHNTVSWYQQALGQGPQFIFQYYREEENGRGNFPPRFSGLQFPNYSSELNVNALELDDSALYLCASSTGVGYTFGSGTRLTVV.